These T cell receptor beta chains were read from a single sample in a study of T cells in Graves' hyperthyroidism and ophthalmopathy. One entry per CDR3 protein, called by TCRdb with MiXCR from the multiplex PCR reads. The profile shows 300,000 to 450,000 distinct CDR3 sequences, under 15% of them singletons. Sequencing used blood. The receptor source for this set is a woman aged 25 to 45 with Graves' hyperthyroidism. The CDR3 runs from the conserved cysteine through the conserved F or W.

CDR3 protein	V gene	J gene
CACSARNQPQHF	TRBV30	TRBJ1-5
CASSSRGRSSYNSPLHF	TRBV27	TRBJ1-6
CSVRVANTEAFF	TRBV29-1	TRBJ1-1
CASTSGQRGEKLFF	TRBV10-1	TRBJ1-4
CASSRDSGAPFSGNTIYF	TRBV7-2	TRBJ1-3
CASSPTGGGGRDEQFF	TRBV7-3	TRBJ2-1
CASSVGGSGELFF	TRBV9	TRBJ2-2
CAISEPRDRGRPYYGYTF	TRBV10-3	TRBJ1-2
CASSPNSREVTQYF	TRBV7-8	TRBJ2-5
CASSHNQETQYF	TRBV27	TRBJ2-5
CASGNTGELFF	TRBV6-2/TRBV6-3	TRBJ2-2
CSAPETSGRHEQFF	TRBV20-1	TRBJ2-1
CASSLGGQELGELFF	TRBV5-4	TRBJ2-2
CASSRSGLAGGPDTGELFF	TRBV12-3/TRBV12-4	TRBJ2-2
CASSLGGSETNYGYTF	TRBV5-1	TRBJ1-2
CASSSKSGRFADTQYF	TRBV12-3/TRBV12-4	TRBJ2-3